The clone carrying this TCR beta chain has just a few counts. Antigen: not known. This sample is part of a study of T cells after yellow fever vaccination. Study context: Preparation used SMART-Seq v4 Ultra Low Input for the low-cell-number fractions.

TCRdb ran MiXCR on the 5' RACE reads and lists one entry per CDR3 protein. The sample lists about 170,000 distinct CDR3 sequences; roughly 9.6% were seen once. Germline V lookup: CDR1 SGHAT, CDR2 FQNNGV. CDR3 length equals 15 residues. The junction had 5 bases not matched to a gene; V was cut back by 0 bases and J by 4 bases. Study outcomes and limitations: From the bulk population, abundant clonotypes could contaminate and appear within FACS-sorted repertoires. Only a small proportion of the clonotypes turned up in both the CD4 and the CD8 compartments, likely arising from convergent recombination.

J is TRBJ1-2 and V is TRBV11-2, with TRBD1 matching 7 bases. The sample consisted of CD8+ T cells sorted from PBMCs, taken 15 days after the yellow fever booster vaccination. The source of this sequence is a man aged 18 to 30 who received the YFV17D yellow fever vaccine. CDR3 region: CASSLDDRVTYGYTF. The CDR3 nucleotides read TGTGCCAGCAGCTTAGACGACAGGGTTACCTATGGCTACACCTTC.